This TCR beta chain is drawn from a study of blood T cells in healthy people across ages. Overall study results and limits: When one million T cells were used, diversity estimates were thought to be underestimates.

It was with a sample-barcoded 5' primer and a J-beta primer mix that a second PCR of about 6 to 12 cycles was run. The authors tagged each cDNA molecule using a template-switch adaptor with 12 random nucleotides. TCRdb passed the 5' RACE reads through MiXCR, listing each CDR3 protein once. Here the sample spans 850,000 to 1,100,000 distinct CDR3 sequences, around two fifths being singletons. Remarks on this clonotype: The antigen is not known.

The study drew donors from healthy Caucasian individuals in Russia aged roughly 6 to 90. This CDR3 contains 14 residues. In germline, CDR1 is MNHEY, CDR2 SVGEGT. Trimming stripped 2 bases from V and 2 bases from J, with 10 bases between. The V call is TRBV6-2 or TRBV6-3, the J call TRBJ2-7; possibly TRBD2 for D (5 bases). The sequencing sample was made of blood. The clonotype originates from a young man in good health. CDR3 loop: CASSYLGITYEQYF. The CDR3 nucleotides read TGTGCCAGCAGTTACCTCGGGATTACCTACGAGCAGTACTTC.